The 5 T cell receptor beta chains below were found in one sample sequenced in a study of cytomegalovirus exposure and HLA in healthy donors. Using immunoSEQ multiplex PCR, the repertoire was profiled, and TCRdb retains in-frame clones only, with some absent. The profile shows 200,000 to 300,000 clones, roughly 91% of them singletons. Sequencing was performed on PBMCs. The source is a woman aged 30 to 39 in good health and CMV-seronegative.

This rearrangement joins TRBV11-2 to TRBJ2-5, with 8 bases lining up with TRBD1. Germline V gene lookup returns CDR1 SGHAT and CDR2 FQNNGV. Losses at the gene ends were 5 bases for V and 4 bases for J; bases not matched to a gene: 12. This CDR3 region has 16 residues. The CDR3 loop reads CASSPGQGPATETQYF. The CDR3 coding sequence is TGTGCCAGCAGCCCCGGACAGGGACCCGCCACAGAGACCCAGTACTTC.

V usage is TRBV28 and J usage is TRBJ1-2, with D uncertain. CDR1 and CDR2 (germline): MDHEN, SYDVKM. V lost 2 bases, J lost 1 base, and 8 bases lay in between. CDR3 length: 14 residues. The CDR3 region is CASSLPRGNYGYTF. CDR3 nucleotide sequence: TGTGCCAGCAGTTTACCCCGGGGTAACTATGGCTACACCTTC.

DNA for the CDR3: TGTGCCAGCAGCTTAACCGCAGGGGGAAGGGGCACTGAAGCTTTCTTT. Translated: CASSLTAGGRGTEAFF. The chain combines TRBV7-3 with TRBJ1-1; TRBD1 matches at 7 bases. Germline CDR1 SGHTA, CDR2 FQGTGA. The J segment lost 4 bases and the V segment lost 0 bases, leaving 8 bases of the junction unmatched. The CDR3 runs to 16 residues.

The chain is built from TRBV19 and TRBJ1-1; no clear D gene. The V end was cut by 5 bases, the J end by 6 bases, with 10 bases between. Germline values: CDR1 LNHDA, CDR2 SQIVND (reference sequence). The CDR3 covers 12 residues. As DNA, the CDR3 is TGTGCCAGTAGTGGAAGGTTGTCTGAAGCTTTCTTT. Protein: CASSGRLSEAFF.

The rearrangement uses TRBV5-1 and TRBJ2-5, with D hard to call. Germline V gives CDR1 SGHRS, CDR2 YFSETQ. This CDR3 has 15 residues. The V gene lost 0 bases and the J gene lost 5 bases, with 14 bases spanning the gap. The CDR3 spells CASSLVRTKMETQYF. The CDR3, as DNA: TGCGCCAGCAGCTTGGTCAGGACCAAAATGGAGACCCAGTACTTC.